These 4 T cell receptor beta chains originate from one sample sequenced in a study of blood T cell repertoires in COVID-19. Clones were read by immunoSEQ multiplex PCR, and TCRdb kept only the in-frame ones, dropping some. The sample contains 85,000 to 90,000 clones, over 80% of which appear only once. Sequenced material: peripheral blood. The receptors here all came from a woman older than 75 with active or convalescent COVID-19.

V and J are TRBV5-6 and TRBJ1-2, with 7 nucleotides matching TRBD1. J gave up 2 bases and V 4 bases, and 5 bases lay outside the gene matches. Germline loops: CDR1 SGHDT, CDR2 YYEEEE. The CDR3 loop spans 14 amino acids. CDR3 bases: TGTGCCAGCAGCCTTCCAGGGGGGAACTATGGCTACACCTTC. Translated: CASSLPGGNYGYTF.

The chain links TRBV7-8 to TRBJ2-3, with D unresolved. Germline CDR1 reads SGHVS; CDR2 reads FQNEAQ. Trimming pared 2 bases from V and 1 base from J, leaving 10 bases between. This CDR3 contains 15 residues. The chain's CDR3 is CASSLYSQGTDTQYF. In DNA form, the CDR3 reads TGTGCCAGCAGCTTATACAGCCAGGGCACAGATACGCAGTATTTT.

This chain connects TRBV27 to TRBJ2-1; tentatively, D is TRBD2 (6 bases). This CDR3 region has 14 residues. Trimming shortened V by 3 bases and J by 1 base, and 7 bases separated the two germline ends. The V gene's germline CDR1 is MNHEY and CDR2 SMNVEV (reference sequence). As DNA, the CDR3 is TGTGCCAGCAGTTTGGGAGGTTCCTACAATGAGCAGTTCTTC. As protein: CASSLGGSYNEQFF.

This clone was seen a handful of times. The CDR3 loop reads CASSLAAGGHPRNEQFF. The CDR3 nucleotides are TGTGCCAGCAGTTTAGCAGCGGGGGGCCACCCGAGGAATGAGCAGTTCTTC. The genes are TRBV27 and TRBJ2-1, with TRBD2 identical over 9 bases. Germline V CDR1 and CDR2: MNHEY, SMNVEV (reference sequence). This CDR3 spans 17 amino acids. Trimming took 2 bases from V and 7 from J; bases not matched to a gene: 12.